This entry describes one TCR beta chain. Sequenced by immunoSEQ multiplex PCR; TCRdb stores in-frame clones only, minus some. The sample lists some 94,000 clones, about four fifths occurring once. V shed 1 base, J shed 3 bases, and the junction held 12 bases outside the gene matches. Germline loops: CDR1 KGHSH, CDR2 LQKENI. The CDR3 length is 18 residues. The sample comes from a study of blood T cell repertoires in COVID-19. Study details: The study drew acute and convalescent COVID-19 samples from the United States, Italy and Spain.

The material sequenced was peripheral blood. The origin of this receptor is a man between 70 and 80 years old with active or convalescent COVID-19. The chain uses TRBV18 and TRBJ2-5; 9 nucleotides agree with TRBD2. The CDR3 loop reads CASSPRISSGDAKETQYF. The CDR3 coding sequence is TGTGCCAGCTCACCACGCATTTCTAGCGGGGACGCTAAAGAGACCCAGTACTTC. The whole variable domain, filled in from reference TRBV18 and TRBJ2-5, reads NAGVMQNPRHLVRRRGQEARLRCSPMKGHSHVYWYRQLPEEGLKFMVYLQKENIIDESGMPKERFSAEFPKEGPSILRIQQVVRGDSAAYFCASSPRISSGDAKETQYFGPGTRLLVL.